This entry describes one TCR beta chain. Its antigen is not identified. The data were obtained in a study of graft-versus-host responses after intestinal transplantation. Study at large: Induction using anti-thymocyte globulin, followed by tacrolimus and steroids for about 3 years, was given to all recipients.

Study-level results: Where graft-donor T cell macrochimerism was present, patients had high graft-versus-host to host-versus-graft clonal ratios in allografts.

Deletions cut 0 bases from V and 3 bases from J, with 8 bases between. Looked up from germline, CDR1 is SGDLS and CDR2 is YYNGEE. The CDR3 is made up of 14 amino acids. TCRdb's copy holds only in-frame clones and misses some; the assay was immunoSEQ multiplex PCR. This table holds 15,000 or so clones, roughly 74% found once. Grafts had their tissue processed, releasing intraepithelial and lamina propria lymphocytes. Material: ileum tissue, obtained 14 days after transplant. This sequence originates from a human patient who received an intestinal transplant, so some T cells may come from the graft donor. The chain uses TRBV9 and TRBJ2-3; D is unclear. Written as DNA, the CDR3 is TGTGCCAGCAGCGTAGATTTAGGGACAGATACGCAGTATTTT. Protein product: CASSVDLGTDTQYF.